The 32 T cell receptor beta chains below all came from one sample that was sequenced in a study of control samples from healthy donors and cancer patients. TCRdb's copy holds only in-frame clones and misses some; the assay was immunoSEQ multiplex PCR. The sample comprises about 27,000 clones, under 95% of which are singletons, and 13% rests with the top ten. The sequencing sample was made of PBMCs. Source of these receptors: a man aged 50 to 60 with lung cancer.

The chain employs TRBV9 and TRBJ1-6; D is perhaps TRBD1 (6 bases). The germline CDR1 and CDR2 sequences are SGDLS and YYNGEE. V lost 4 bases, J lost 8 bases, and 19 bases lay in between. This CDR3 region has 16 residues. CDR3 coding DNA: TGTGCCAGCAGCCCCAGGGGAGGAGATGTTTATTCACCCCTCCACTTT. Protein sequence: CASSPRGGDVYSPLHF.

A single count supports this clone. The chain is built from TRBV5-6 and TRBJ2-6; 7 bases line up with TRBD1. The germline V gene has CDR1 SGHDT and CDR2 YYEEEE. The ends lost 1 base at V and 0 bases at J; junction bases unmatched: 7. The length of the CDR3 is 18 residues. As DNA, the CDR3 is TGTGCCAGCAGCTTGTTGGACAGGCTAGGCTCTGGGGCCAACGTCCTGACTTTC. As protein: CASSLLDRLGSGANVLTF. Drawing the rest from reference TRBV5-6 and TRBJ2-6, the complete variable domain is DAGVTQSPTHLIKTRGQQVTLRCSPKSGHDTVSWYQQALGQGPQFIFQYYEEEERQRGNFPDRFSGHQFPNYSSELNVNALLLGDSALYLCASSLLDRLGSGANVLTFGAGSRLTVL.

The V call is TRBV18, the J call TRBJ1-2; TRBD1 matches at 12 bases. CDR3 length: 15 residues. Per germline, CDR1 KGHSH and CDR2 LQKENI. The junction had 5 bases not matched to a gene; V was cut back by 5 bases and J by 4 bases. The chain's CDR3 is CASSSGTGGVYGYTF. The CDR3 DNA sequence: TGTGCCAGCTCATCAGGGACAGGGGGCGTCTATGGCTACACCTTC.

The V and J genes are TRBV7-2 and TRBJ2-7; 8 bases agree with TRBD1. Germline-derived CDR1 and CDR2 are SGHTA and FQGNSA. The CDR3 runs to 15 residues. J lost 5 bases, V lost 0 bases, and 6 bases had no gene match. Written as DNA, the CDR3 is TGTGCCAGCAGCTTAGCGCTACAGGGGGTCCACGAGCAGTACTTC. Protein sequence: CASSLALQGVHEQYF.

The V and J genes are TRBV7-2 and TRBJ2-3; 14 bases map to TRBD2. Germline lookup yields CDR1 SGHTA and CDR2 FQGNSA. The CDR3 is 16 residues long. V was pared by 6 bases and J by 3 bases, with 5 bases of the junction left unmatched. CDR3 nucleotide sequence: TGTGCCAGCAGGGGAAGGACTAGCGGGGGGACAGATACGCAGTATTTT. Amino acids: CASRGRTSGGTDTQYF.

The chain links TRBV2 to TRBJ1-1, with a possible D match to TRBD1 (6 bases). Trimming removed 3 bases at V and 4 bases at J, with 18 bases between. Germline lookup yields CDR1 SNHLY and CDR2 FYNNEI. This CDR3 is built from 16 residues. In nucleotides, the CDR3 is TGTGCCAGCAGTGAGACAGGCGCTCTAGATGGCACTGAAGCTTTCTTT. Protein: CASSETGALDGTEAFF.

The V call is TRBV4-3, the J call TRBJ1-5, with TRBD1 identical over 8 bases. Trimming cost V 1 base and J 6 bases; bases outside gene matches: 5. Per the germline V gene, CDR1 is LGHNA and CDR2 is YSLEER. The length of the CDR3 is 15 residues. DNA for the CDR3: TGCGCCAGCAGCCAAGGACAGGGGAATCGTCAGCCCCAGCATTTT. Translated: CASSQGQGNRQPQHF.

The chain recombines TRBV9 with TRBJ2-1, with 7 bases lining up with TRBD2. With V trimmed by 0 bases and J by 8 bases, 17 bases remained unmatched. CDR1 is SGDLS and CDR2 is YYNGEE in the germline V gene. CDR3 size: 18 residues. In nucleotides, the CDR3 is TGTGCCAGCAGCGTAGACCCCGGGGGGATCAAAGGTAACGATGAGCAGTTCTTC. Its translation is CASSVDPGGIKGNDEQFF.

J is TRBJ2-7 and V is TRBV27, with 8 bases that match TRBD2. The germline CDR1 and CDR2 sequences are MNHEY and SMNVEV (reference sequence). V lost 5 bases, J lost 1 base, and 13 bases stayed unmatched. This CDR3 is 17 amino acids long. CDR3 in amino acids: CASSPLYRAGGSYEQYF. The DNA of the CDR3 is TGTGCCAGCAGTCCCCTCTACAGGGCGGGGGGATCCTACGAGCAGTACTTC.

The CDR3 DNA reads TGTGCCAGCGTCCGGACAGGGTTGAACACTGAAGCTTTCTTT. This translates into CASVRTGLNTEAFF. The rearrangement links TRBV27 to TRBJ1-1; 8 bases are a match to TRBD1. With 8 bases clipped from V and 0 bases from J, the junction kept 5 bases outside the gene matches. The CDR3 contains 14 residues. The germline V gene encodes CDR1 MNHEY and CDR2 SMNVEV (reference sequence).

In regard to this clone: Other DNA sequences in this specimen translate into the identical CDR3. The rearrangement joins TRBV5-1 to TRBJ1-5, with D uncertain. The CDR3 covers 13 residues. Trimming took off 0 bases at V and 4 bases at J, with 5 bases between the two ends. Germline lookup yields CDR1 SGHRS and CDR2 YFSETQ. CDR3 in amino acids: CASSLDRNQPQHF. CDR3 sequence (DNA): TGCGCCAGCAGCTTGGACCGAAATCAGCCCCAGCATTTT.

CDR3 sequence: CAISPGGFNSPLHF. The CDR3 nucleotides read TGTGCCATTTCCCCAGGAGGATTCAATTCACCCCTCCACTTT. The rearrangement joins TRBV6-5 to TRBJ1-6; D gene ambiguous. The CDR3 has 14 residues. The germline V gene encodes CDR1 MNHEY and CDR2 SVGAGI. Trimming stripped 10 bases from V and 7 bases from J, with 17 bases between.

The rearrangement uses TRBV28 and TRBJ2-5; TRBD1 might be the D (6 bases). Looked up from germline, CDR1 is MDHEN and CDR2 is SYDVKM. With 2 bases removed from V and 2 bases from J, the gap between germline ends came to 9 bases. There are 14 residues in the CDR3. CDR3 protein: CASSLPGQQETQYF. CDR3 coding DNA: TGTGCCAGCAGTTTACCGGGACAACAAGAGACCCAGTACTTC.

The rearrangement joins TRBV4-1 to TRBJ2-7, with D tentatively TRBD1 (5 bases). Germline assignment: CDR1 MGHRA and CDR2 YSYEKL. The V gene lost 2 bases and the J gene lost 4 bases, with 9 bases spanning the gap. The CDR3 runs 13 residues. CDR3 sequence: CASSQPDTYEQYF. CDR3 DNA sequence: TGCGCCAGCAGCCAACCGGACACTTACGAGCAGTACTTC.

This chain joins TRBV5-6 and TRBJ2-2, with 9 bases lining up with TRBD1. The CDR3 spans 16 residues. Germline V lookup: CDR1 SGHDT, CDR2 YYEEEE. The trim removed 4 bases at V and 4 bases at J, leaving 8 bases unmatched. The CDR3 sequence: CASSLLGQGITGELFF. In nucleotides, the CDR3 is TGTGCCAGCAGCCTCCTTGGACAGGGGATCACCGGGGAGCTGTTTTTT.

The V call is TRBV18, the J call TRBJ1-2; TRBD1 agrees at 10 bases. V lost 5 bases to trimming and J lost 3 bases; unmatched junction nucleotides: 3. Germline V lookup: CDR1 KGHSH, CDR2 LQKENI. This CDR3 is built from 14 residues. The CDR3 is CASSTGTGDYGYTF. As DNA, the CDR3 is TGTGCCAGCTCAACAGGGACAGGGGACTATGGCTACACCTTC.

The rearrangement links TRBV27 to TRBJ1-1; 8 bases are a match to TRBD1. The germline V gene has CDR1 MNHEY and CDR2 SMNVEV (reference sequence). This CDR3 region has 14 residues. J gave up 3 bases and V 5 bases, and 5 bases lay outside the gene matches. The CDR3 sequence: CASSPLTGDTEAFF. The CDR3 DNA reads TGTGCCAGCAGTCCGTTGACAGGGGACACTGAAGCTTTCTTT.

The CDR3 DNA sequence: TGTGCCACCAGCAGTCTCAACCCGGGACAGGGGGCGATATGGTATGAAAAACTGTTTTTT. It specifies CATSSLNPGQGAIWYEKLFF. The J gene is TRBJ1-4, the V gene TRBV15; 12 positions agree with TRBD1. Trimming removed 3 bases from V and 6 bases from J; junction bases left unmatched: 17. Germline CDR1 and CDR2: LNHNV and YYDKDF (reference sequence). The CDR3 contains 20 residues.

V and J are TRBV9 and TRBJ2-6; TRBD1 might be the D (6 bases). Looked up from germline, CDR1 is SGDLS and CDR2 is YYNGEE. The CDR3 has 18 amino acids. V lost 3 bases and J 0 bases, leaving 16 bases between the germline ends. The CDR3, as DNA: TGTGCCAGCAGCGGCCGGGACATTCTTAGCTCTGGGGCCAACGTCCTGACTTTC. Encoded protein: CASSGRDILSSGANVLTF.

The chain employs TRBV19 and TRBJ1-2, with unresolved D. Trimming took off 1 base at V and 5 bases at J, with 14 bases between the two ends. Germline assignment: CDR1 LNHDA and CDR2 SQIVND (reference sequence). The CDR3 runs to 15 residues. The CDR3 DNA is TGTGCCAGTAGTATAGCTCTGCGGCAGTTGTATGGCTACACCTTC. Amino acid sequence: CASSIALRQLYGYTF.

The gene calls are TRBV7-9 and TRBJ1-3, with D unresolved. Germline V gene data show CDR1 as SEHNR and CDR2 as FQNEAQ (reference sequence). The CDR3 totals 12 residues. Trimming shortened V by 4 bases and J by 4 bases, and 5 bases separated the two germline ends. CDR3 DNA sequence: TGTGCCAGCAGCTATGGAGGAAACACCATATATTTT. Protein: CASSYGGNTIYF.

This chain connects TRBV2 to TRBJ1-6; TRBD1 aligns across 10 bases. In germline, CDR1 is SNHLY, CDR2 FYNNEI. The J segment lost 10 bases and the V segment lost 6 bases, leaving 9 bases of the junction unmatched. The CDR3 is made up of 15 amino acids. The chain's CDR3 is CASSWDRGTDSPLHF. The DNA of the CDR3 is TGTGCCAGCAGCTGGGACAGGGGAACGGACTCACCCCTCCACTTT.

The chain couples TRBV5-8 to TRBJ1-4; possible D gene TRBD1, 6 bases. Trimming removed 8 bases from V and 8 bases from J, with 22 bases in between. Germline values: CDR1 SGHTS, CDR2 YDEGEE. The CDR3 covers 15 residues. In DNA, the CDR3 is TGTGCCAGTGGGCAGGGGCTGTCCCGGGAGGAAAAACTGTTTTTT. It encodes CASGQGLSREEKLFF.

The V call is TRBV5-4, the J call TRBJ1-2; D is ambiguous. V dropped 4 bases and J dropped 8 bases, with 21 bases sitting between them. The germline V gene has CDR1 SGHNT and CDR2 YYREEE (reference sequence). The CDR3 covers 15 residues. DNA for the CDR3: TGTGCCAGCAGCCCAGCCCTGGTCGGCCTGATGGGCTACACCTTC. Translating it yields CASSPALVGLMGYTF.

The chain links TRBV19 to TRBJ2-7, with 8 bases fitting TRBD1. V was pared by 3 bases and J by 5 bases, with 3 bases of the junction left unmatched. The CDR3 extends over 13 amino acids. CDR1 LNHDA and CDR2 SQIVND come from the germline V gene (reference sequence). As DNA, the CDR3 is TGTGCCAGTAGTATGAAACAGGGGGACGAGCAGTACTTC. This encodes CASSMKQGDEQYF.

The CDR3 loop is CASSSRGGETQYF. DNA for the CDR3: TGTGCCAGCAGCTCCAGGGGAGGGGAGACCCAGTACTTC. This chain uses TRBV7-2 with TRBJ2-5; possible D gene TRBD2, 7 bases. The CDR3 spans 13 residues. The germline V gene encodes CDR1 SGHTA and CDR2 FQGNSA. V was cut by 4 bases and J by 5 bases, with 11 bases left in between.

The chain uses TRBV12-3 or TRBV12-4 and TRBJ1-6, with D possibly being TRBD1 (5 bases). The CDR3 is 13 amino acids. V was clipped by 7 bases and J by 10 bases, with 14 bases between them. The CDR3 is CASTLGVGSPLHF. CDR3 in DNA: TGTGCCAGCACCTTGGGGGTTGGATCACCCCTCCACTTT.

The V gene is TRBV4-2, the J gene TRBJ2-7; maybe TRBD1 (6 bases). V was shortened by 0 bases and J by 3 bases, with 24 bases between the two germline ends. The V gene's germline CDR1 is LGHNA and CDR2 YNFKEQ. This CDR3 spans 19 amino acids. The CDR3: CASSQDLFRPSGQFYEQYF. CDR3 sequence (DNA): TGTGCCAGCAGCCAAGATTTGTTTAGACCAAGTGGACAGTTCTACGAGCAGTACTTC.

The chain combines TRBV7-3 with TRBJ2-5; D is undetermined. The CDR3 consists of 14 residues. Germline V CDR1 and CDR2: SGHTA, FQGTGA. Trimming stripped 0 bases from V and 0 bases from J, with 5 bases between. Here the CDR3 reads CASSLTGNQETQYF. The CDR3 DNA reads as TGTGCCAGCAGCTTAACGGGGAACCAAGAGACCCAGTACTTC.

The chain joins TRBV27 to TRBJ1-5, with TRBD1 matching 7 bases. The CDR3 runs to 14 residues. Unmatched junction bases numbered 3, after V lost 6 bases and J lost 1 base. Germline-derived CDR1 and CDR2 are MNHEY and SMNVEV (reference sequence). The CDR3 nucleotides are TGTGCCAGCAGAGCGGGACAGAGCAATCAGCCCCAGCATTTT. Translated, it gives CASRAGQSNQPQHF.

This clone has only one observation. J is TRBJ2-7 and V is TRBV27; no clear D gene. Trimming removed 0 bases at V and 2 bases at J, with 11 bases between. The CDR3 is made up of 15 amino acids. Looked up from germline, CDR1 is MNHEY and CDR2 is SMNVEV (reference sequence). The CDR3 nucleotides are TGTGCCAGCAGTTTATCTCGGACGGAACCCTACGAGCAGTACTTC. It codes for CASSLSRTEPYEQYF.

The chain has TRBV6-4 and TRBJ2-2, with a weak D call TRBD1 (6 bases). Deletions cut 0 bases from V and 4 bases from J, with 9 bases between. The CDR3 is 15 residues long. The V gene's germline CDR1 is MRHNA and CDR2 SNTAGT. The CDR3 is CASSDSPGVTGELFF. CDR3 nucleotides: TGTGCCAGCAGTGACTCCCCAGGGGTCACCGGGGAGCTGTTTTTT.